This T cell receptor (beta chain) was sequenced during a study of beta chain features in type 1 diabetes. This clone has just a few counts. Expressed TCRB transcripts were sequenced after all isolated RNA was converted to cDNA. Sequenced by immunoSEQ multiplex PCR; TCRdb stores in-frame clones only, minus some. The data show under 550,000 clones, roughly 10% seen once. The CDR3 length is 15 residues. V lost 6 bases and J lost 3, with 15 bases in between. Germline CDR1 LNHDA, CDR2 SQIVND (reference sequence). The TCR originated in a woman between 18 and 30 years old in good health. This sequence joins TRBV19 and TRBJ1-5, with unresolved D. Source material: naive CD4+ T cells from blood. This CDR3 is CASSRGPPLNQPQHF. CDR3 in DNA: TGTGCCAGTAGCCGCGGCCCTCCCCTCAATCAGCCCCAGCATTTT. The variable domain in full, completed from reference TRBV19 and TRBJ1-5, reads DGGITQSPKYLFRKEGQNVTLSCEQNLNHDAMYWYRQDPGQGLRLIYYSQIVNDFQKGDIAEGYSVSREKKESFPLTVTSAQKNPTAFYLCASSRGPPLNQPQHFGDGTRLSIL.